The sequence of this T cell receptor (beta chain) was determined in a study of CD8+ T cells in alopecia areata. General study findings and limits: Elevated clonality characterized lesional scalp relative to normal scalp, particularly in alopecia totalis/universalis. Among patients, TCR sharing was less clear than in mice, a difference possibly due in part to HLA diversity in the patient population.

On this clone itself: Its target is unknown.

CD4+ cells from several patients were sorted into CD25+CD127- cells. Isolation of CD4+ and CD8+ T cells from PBMCs was achieved by sorting. The authors extracted RNA and reverse transcribed it into cDNA as the sequencing template. Clones were read by immunoSEQ multiplex PCR, and TCRdb kept only the in-frame ones, dropping some. The sample includes roughly 14,000 clones, over 50% of them seen just once. The germline V and J ends were trimmed by 6 bases and 3 bases, with 5 bases remaining between them. The germline CDR1 and CDR2 sequences are MDHEN and SYDVKM. The CDR3 length is 11 residues. Sequenced material: CD4+ Tregs sorted from blood. This TCR was sampled from a human donor with alopecia areata. This rearrangement joins TRBV28 to TRBJ1-1; D unresolved. CDR3 residues: CASSQHTEAFF. The CDR3 DNA follows: TGTGCCAGCAGCCAGCACACTGAAGCTTTCTTT.